A single sample gave rise to the 9 T cell receptor beta chains below, sequenced in a study of blood T cell repertoires in COVID-19. Generated by immunoSEQ multiplex PCR, the TCRdb table keeps only in-frame clones and is missing some. Of fewer than 300,000 clones in the sample, about 80% are singletons; the top ten hold roughly 8.6%. The sample was peripheral blood. The receptors were gathered from a human donor in a cohort sampled during active COVID-19.

This clone occurred a few times. CDR3 residues: CASSYSVSGRNEQFF. The CDR3 coding sequence is TGTGCCAGCAGTTACTCGGTGTCAGGTCGGAATGAGCAGTTCTTC. The chain employs TRBV6-5 and TRBJ2-1; no clear D. Germline lookup yields CDR1 MNHEY and CDR2 SVGAGI. The CDR3 spans 15 residues. The V end was cut by 0 bases, the J end by 7 bases, with 13 bases between.

The chain carries TRBV5-4 and TRBJ2-7, with a possible D match to TRBD2 (6 bases). Trimming removed 3 bases from V and 6 bases from J, with 16 bases in between. The CDR3 is 14 amino acids. Germline V gives CDR1 SGHNT, CDR2 YYREEE (reference sequence). The DNA of the CDR3 is TGTGCCAGCAGCTCGACTAGTATGGCAACCGAGCAGTACTTC. Protein: CASSSTSMATEQYF.

The CDR3: CASIRGGGFNQPQHF. The CDR3 DNA follows: TGTGCCAGTATACGGGGCGGGGGTTTCAATCAGCCCCAGCATTTT. The J gene is TRBJ1-5, the V gene TRBV19; D possibly corresponds to TRBD1 (5 bases). Between the trimmed V and J ends, which lost 7 bases and 3 bases, there was a span of 16 bases. This CDR3 has 15 amino acids. CDR1 and CDR2 from the germline V gene are LNHDA and SQIVND (reference sequence).

The chain is built from TRBV5-1 and TRBJ1-1; tentative D call: TRBD1 (6 bases). Germline assignment: CDR1 SGHRS and CDR2 YFSETQ. Trimming left V 4 bases short and J 1 base short, with 11 bases between. The CDR3 is 14 amino acids. DNA of the CDR3: TGCGCCAGCAGCCCAAGGGGGGGGAACACTGAAGCTTTCTTT. It translates to CASSPRGGNTEAFF. The variable domain in full, completed from reference TRBV5-1 and TRBJ1-1, reads KAGVTQTPRYLIKTRGQQVTLSCSPISGHRSVSWYQQTPGQGLQFLFEYFSETQRNKGNFPGRFSGRQFSNSRSEMNVSTLELGDSALYLCASSPRGGNTEAFFGQGTRLTVV.

This chain links TRBV7-9 with TRBJ1-4, with 10 bases matching TRBD1. Per the germline V gene, CDR1 is SEHNR and CDR2 is FQNEAQ (reference sequence). The ends lost 1 base at V and 8 bases at J; junction bases unmatched: 4. This CDR3 comprises 15 residues. The CDR3 DNA reads TGTGCCAGCAGCTTAGGGGACAGGGGACGGGAAAAACTGTTTTTT. Protein sequence: CASSLGDRGREKLFF.

The genes are TRBV6-5 and TRBJ2-7; D possibly corresponds to TRBD1 (6 bases). Deletions cut 6 bases from V and 1 base from J, with 13 bases between. The CDR3 contains 14 residues. Germline-derived CDR1 and CDR2 are MNHEY and SVGAGI. The CDR3 reads CASRLDRTSYEQYF. DNA for the CDR3: TGTGCCAGCAGACTTGACAGGACGTCCTACGAGCAGTACTTC.

The V gene is TRBV19, the J gene TRBJ2-3, with D perhaps matching TRBD1 (5 bases). Trimming pared 3 bases from V and 4 bases from J, leaving 14 bases between. The CDR3 has 15 residues. Germline CDR1 reads LNHDA; CDR2 reads SQIVND (reference sequence). CDR3 region: CASSMGQGVADTQYF. Here the CDR3 DNA reads TGTGCCAGTAGTATGGGGCAGGGCGTCGCAGATACGCAGTATTTT.

This chain links TRBV3-1 (or the pseudogene TRBV3-2) with TRBJ2-3; 7 bases are a match to TRBD2. Germline CDR1 is LGHDT and CDR2 is YNNKEL (reference sequence). V lost 2 bases and J lost 0; bases outside the gene matches: 5. There are 16 residues in the CDR3. The CDR3 loop is CASSQFGGGSTDTQYF. The CDR3 DNA reads as TGTGCCAGCAGCCAATTTGGGGGAGGGAGCACAGATACGCAGTATTTT.

This clone was seen only once. V gene TRBV3-1 (or the pseudogene TRBV3-2) combines with J gene TRBJ2-3; no clear D. Trimming cost V 4 bases and J 2 bases, with 4 bases left between them. CDR3 size: 12 residues. Germline CDR1 LGHDT, CDR2 YNNKEL (reference sequence). The DNA for the CDR3 is TGTGCCAGCAGCCTAAACACAGATACGCAGTATTTT. Its translation: CASSLNTDTQYF.